This T cell receptor (beta chain) was sequenced in a study of blood T cell repertoires in COVID-19. The overall study: The samples span acute and convalescent COVID-19 from the United States, Italy and Spain.

V lost 5 bases to trimming and J lost 3 bases; unmatched junction nucleotides: 8. The CDR3 extends over 15 amino acids. In germline, CDR1 is LNHDA, CDR2 SQIVND (reference sequence). In the original analysis: Amplifying reference gene primers gave estimates of nucleated cell counts. This table comes from immunoSEQ multiplex PCR, and its TCRdb copy is limited to in-frame clones, with some not included. The V and J calls and clone size come from that table; D and trimming were worked out from the DNA. The data hold fewer than 200,000 clones, with about 80% observed a single time. The V and J genes are TRBV19 and TRBJ1-1; 8 bases line up with TRBD1. The TCR sequence derives from a man aged 55 to 70 with acute or convalescent COVID-19. Sequencing input: peripheral blood. CDR3 loop: CASSGRQGRDTEAFF. The CDR3 DNA sequence: TGTGCCAGTAGTGGCAGACAGGGGAGGGACACTGAAGCTTTCTTT.